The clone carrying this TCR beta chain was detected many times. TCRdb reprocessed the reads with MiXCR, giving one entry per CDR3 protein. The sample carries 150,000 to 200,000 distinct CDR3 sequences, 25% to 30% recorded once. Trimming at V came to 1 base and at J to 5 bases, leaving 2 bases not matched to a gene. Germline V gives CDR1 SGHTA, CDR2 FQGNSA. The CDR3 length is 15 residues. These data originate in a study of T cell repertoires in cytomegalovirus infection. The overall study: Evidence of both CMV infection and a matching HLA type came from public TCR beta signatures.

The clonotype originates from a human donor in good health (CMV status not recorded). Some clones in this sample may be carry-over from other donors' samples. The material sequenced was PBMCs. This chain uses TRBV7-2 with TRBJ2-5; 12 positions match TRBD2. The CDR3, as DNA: TGTGCCAGCAGCTTAGGGACTAGCGGGGCGGAGACCCAGTACTTC. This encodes CASSLGTSGAETQYF.